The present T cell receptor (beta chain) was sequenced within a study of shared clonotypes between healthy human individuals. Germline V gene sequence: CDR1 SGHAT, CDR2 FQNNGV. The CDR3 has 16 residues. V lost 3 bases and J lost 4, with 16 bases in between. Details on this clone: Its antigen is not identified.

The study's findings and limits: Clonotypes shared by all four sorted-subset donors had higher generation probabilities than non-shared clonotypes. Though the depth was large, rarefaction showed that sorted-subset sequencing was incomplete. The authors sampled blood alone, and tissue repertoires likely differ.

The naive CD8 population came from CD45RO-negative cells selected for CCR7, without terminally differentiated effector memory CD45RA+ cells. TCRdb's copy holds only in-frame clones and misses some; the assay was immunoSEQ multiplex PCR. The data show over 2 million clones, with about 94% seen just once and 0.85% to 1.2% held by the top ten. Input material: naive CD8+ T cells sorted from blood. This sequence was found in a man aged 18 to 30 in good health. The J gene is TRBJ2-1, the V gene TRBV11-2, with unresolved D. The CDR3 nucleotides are TGTGCCAGCAGCTTTTCAAGGGCAGGCCGGTACAATGAGCAGTTCTTC. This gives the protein CASSFSRAGRYNEQFF.